This T cell receptor (beta chain) was captured by sequencing in a study of early T cells in non-severe SARS-CoV-2 infection. Tagging with unique molecular identifiers was applied to individual cDNA molecules. MiXCR, applied by TCRdb to the 5' RACE reads, yields one record per CDR3 protein. The sample lists about 130,000 distinct CDR3 sequences, about 15% occurring once. This clonotype was detected many times. CDR1 is SQVTM, CDR2 ANQGSEA, per germline. V shed 5 bases and J shed 0 bases, with 9 bases lying between them. This CDR3 region has 13 residues. This clonotype was obtained from an adult who was a healthcare worker with PCR-confirmed SARS-CoV-2 infection or an uninfected control (not recorded which). V gene TRBV29-1 combines with J gene TRBJ2-3; D possibly matches TRBD1 or TRBD2 (6 bases each). The specimen was whole blood. The CDR3 DNA sequence: TGCAGCGTTCCGGGGGCTAGCACAGATACGCAGTATTTT. Translation: CSVPGASTDTQYF.